One T cell receptor (beta chain) is described in this entry. This clone appeared a few times. The specificity of this receptor is unknown. No qualities accompany the bases; no much larger clone lies one base away. Interpreted using the paper, the time point label stands for: baseline before first vaccination. Vaccinee samples were obtained from the UK trials COV001 and COV002, which included a single-blind randomized controlled phase 2/3 trial of AZD1222 (ChAdOx1 nCoV-19) in healthy adults. For TCRbeta chain sequencing, PBMC samples were collected from trial participants at day 0 and at day 28 after the second dose. The CDR3 regions of human TCRbeta chains were analyzed by immunosequencing. The paper's processing steps were these. Repertoire TCRs were checked for matches against a reference library of SARS-CoV-2-specific TCRs that had been generated using the MIRA antigen-specificity platform. Breadth was defined as the fraction of unique TCRs that were SARS-CoV-2-associated. Depth was defined as the fraction of total T cells that were SARS-CoV-2-associated. Using the MIRA data, each spike-specific TCR was assigned both to the spike region to which the TCR was reactive and to a CD4 or CD8 class. Log10-transformed breadth and depth values were compared by one-way ANOVA with Sidak's multiple comparisons tests. In TCRdb, the immuneACCESS table is reduced to in-frame sequences with V and J assigned. These tables do not hold every clone; where another copy was compared, an unresolved V gene accounts for under half, and the others remain unexplained. V and J calls and clone size come straight from that table; D and trimming were deduced from the DNA. The sample table shows about 110,000 clones, and 87% are seen once. About 3.3% of the sample belongs to the ten largest clones.

The data were obtained in a study of T cell responses to AZD1222 COVID-19 vaccine (dated by TCRdb to the early 2020s). With respect to the entire study: AZD1222 recipients whose second dose came at about 4 weeks and those whose second dose came at about 12 weeks were combined into one group, since spike-specific TCR depth and breadth did not differ between the two schedules. TCR sequencing covered fewer than 250 trial participants: 200 to 210 given two doses of AZD1222 and around 26 given two doses of MenACWY control vaccine. Trial participants were enrolled by age into subgroups of 18-55, 56-69 and 70-plus years, and approximately 150, 30 and 60 TCR-sequenced participants, respectively, were included in these subgroups.

From the germline V gene, CDR1 is KGHSH and CDR2 is LQKENI. The CDR3 holds 13 amino acids from the cysteine to the phenylalanine. The retained sequence is limited to the CDR3, 39 bases, with the frame set at the first base. The junction carries 12 bases between V and J, which are trimmed by 3 bases and 9 bases respectively. Summary of the overall study and its limitations: Spike-specific TCR breadth and depth rose significantly after two AZD1222 doses compared with day 0 and with MenACWY recipients. Because no day 14 peak-response samples were available, the repertoires could be characterized only after the peak T cell response. Conclusions about previously exposed vaccinees are limited, since just five or six AZD1222 recipients were seropositive for SARS-CoV-2 at baseline. Participants were mostly white British, with more females than males. The authors suggested clonal diversity may have been underestimated. CD4 TCRs associated with the vaccine covered the entire spike protein, and the dominant responses were in regions 160-218 and 743-854. Reportedly, close to half of the unique spike-specific TCRs recognized epitopes lying outside the regions that are mutated in the B.1.351 and B.1.1.7 variants. The 56-69-year group was small, and its depth increase did not reach significance, likely because of low power.

Recombination connected TRBV18 to TRBJ2-1; the D call is possibly TRBD1 or TRBD2, each sharing 5 bases. Sequencing used peripheral blood, obtained on day 0 of AZD1222 vaccination. This receptor was taken from an adult in good health. The CDR3 has the sequence CASSPLAGGEQFF. The sequenced DNA: TGTGCCAGCTCACCCTTGGCTGGGGGTGAGCAGTTCTTC.